The 32 T cell receptor beta chains presented below share a single source sample, sequenced in a study of Ad26.COV2.S vaccination and SARS-CoV-2 variants. Clones were read by immunoSEQ multiplex PCR, and TCRdb kept only the in-frame ones, dropping some. The data show a few hundred thousand clones, about nine tenths seen once. Stated treatment: 15 to 20 received Ad26.COV2.S at low or high dose, single or two shots; several received placebo; per-sample allocation not given. Samples were taken on day 63 after the first vaccine or placebo injection. The sample in question was peripheral blood, obtained in a trial of Ad26.COV2.S vaccine versus placebo. The source is a person aged 18-60 years who received the Ad26.COV2.S COVID-19 vaccine or a placebo.

The V and J genes are TRBV4-3 and TRBJ1-1, with 8 positions matching TRBD1. The CDR3 length is 15 residues. V lost 2 bases to trimming and J lost 5 bases; unmatched junction nucleotides: 7. The germline V gene encodes CDR1 LGHNA and CDR2 YSLEER. CDR3 DNA: TGCGCCAGCAGCCAACGAGACAGGGGAGGTACTGAAGCTTTCTTT. This encodes CASSQRDRGGTEAFF.

The chain uses TRBV18 and TRBJ1-1; 10 bases fit TRBD1. The CDR3 totals 16 residues. Germline values: CDR1 KGHSH, CDR2 LQKENI. V dropped 3 bases and J dropped 4; count of bases not matched to a gene: 8. Here the CDR3 reads CASSPWDRGGGTEAFF. The CDR3 DNA follows: TGTGCCAGCTCACCCTGGGACAGGGGAGGCGGCACTGAAGCTTTCTTT.

The chain has TRBV19 and TRBJ2-3, with 9 bases fitting TRBD2. The germline gives CDR1 LNHDA, CDR2 SQIVND (reference sequence). CDR3 length equals 16 residues. Trimming at V came to 6 bases and at J to 0 bases, leaving 7 bases not matched to a gene. CDR3 in DNA: TGTGCCAGTAGACCGAGCGGGAGGACTAGCACAGATACGCAGTATTTT. Translation: CASRPSGRTSTDTQYF.

The chain has TRBV5-4 and TRBJ2-7; no clear D gene. This CDR3 is 13 amino acids long. Looked up from germline, CDR1 is SGHNT and CDR2 is YYREEE (reference sequence). V was shortened by 1 base and J by 0 bases, with 5 bases between the two germline ends. Written as DNA, the CDR3 is TGTGCCAGCAGCTTGACCAACTCCTACGAGCAGTACTTC. It translates to CASSLTNSYEQYF.

The J gene is TRBJ2-2, the V gene TRBV29-1, with D possibly TRBD2 on 6 matching bases. The CDR3 is made up of 12 amino acids. Germline-derived CDR1 and CDR2 are SQVTM and ANQGSEA. CDR3: CITEGDTGELFF. CDR3 DNA: TGCATCACGGAGGGCGACACCGGGGAGCTGTTTTTT.

The chain employs TRBV6-6 and TRBJ2-3; TRBD1 agrees at 9 bases. The CDR3 sequence is 16 residues long. CDR1 is MNHNY, CDR2 SVGAGI, per germline (reference sequence). Losses at the gene ends were 3 bases for V and 4 bases for J; bases not matched to a gene: 8. The CDR3 region has the DNA TGTGCCAGCAGTTATTCCCGGGACAGGGTGGCAGATACGCAGTATTTT. Its protein product is CASSYSRDRVADTQYF.

This clone was picked up one time. This chain joins TRBV18 and TRBJ1-1, with D unresolved. V was cut by 0 bases and J by 4 bases, with 6 bases left in between. Germline CDR1 KGHSH, CDR2 LQKENI. CDR3 size: 13 residues. CDR3 nucleotides: TGTGCCAGCTCACCACCGTGGACCACTGAAGCTTTCTTT. This translates into CASSPPWTTEAFF.

The CDR3 loop reads CASSLAGTSNYNEQFF. CDR3 in DNA: TGTGCCAGCAGCTTAGCGGGGACTAGCAACTACAATGAGCAGTTCTTC. J is TRBJ2-1 and V is TRBV7-8; 9 bases match TRBD2. Per germline, CDR1 SGHVS and CDR2 FQNEAQ. The CDR3 runs 16 residues. The V and J ends lost 0 bases and 3 bases, in that order; junction bases with no gene match: 3. The whole variable domain, remainder taken from reference TRBV7-8 and TRBJ2-1, is GAGVSQSPRYKVAKRGQDVALRCDPISGHVSLFWYQQALGQGPEFLTYFQNEAQLDKSGLPSDRFFAERPEGSVSTLKIQRTQQEDSAVYLCASSLAGTSNYNEQFFGPGTRLTVL.

J is TRBJ2-2 and V is TRBV7-9; a possible D gene is TRBD1 (6 bases). CDR1 is SEHNR, CDR2 FQNEAQ, per germline (reference sequence). Trimming shortened V by 6 bases and J by 3 bases, and 11 bases separated the two germline ends. CDR3 length equals 14 residues. CDR3 protein: CASRGAKDTGELFF. CDR3 sequence (DNA): TGTGCCAGCAGGGGGGCTAAGGACACCGGGGAGCTGTTTTTT.

This chain connects TRBV5-6 to TRBJ2-7; D ambiguous. Trimming removed 1 base from V and 6 bases from J, with 8 bases in between. CDR3 length: 12 residues. Looked up from germline, CDR1 is SGHDT and CDR2 is YYEEEE. The CDR3 sequence: CASSLRLVEQYF. The DNA for the CDR3 is TGTGCCAGCAGCTTGAGATTAGTCGAGCAGTACTTC. Supplemented by reference TRBV5-6 and TRBJ2-7, the full variable domain reads DAGVTQSPTHLIKTRGQQVTLRCSPKSGHDTVSWYQQALGQGPQFIFQYYEEEERQRGNFPDRFSGHQFPNYSSELNVNALLLGDSALYLCASSLRLVEQYFGPGTRLTVT.

V gene TRBV19 combines with J gene TRBJ1-1, with D unclear. Germline V lookup: CDR1 LNHDA, CDR2 SQIVND (reference sequence). Trimming pared 3 bases from V and 7 bases from J, leaving 12 bases between. The CDR3 is 13 amino acids. The DNA of the CDR3 is TGTGCCAGTAGTATTTCAGGAACAGATGAAGCTTTCTTT. It is translated as CASSISGTDEAFF.

In this sample, this clone turned up a few times. Additional DNA sequences in this sample encode the identical CDR3. This CDR3 is CASSPTANTGELFF. The CDR3 DNA is TGTGCCAGCTCACCGACAGCGAACACCGGGGAGCTGTTTTTT. This rearrangement joins TRBV18 to TRBJ2-2, with D possibly matching TRBD1 (5 bases). CDR3 size: 14 residues. Trimming removed 3 bases from V and 0 bases from J, with 5 bases in between. Germline V CDR1 and CDR2: KGHSH, LQKENI.

The chain has TRBV6-2 or TRBV6-3 and TRBJ2-7; possibly TRBD1 for D (6 bases). V shed 0 bases and J shed 3 bases, with 15 bases lying between them. Germline V gene sequence: CDR1 MNHEY, CDR2 SVGEGT. CDR3 length: 16 amino acids. CDR3 sequence reads: CASSYSTTGFGYEQYF. CDR3 in DNA: TGTGCCAGCAGTTACTCCACTACAGGGTTCGGCTACGAGCAGTACTTC.

This sequence joins TRBV4-1 and TRBJ2-7; 10 bases are shared with TRBD1. Germline assignment: CDR1 MGHRA and CDR2 YSYEKL. J was trimmed by 4 bases and V by 0 bases; bases with no gene match: 9. CDR3 length: 17 amino acids. CDR3 residues: CASSQDLPGTGVYEQYF. The CDR3, as DNA: TGCGCCAGCAGCCAAGATCTCCCCGGGACAGGGGTTTACGAGCAGTACTTC.

The chain uses TRBV19 and TRBJ1-1; no clear D. V dropped 7 bases and J dropped 1 base, with 13 bases sitting between them. Germline assignment: CDR1 LNHDA and CDR2 SQIVND (reference sequence). This CDR3 contains 14 residues. This CDR3 is CASKRSSSNTEAFF. As DNA, the CDR3 is TGTGCCAGTAAGAGGAGTAGCTCGAACACTGAAGCTTTCTTT. The whole variable domain, remainder taken from reference TRBV19 and TRBJ1-1, is DGGITQSPKYLFRKEGQNVTLSCEQNLNHDAMYWYRQDPGQGLRLIYYSQIVNDFQKGDIAEGYSVSREKKESFPLTVTSAQKNPTAFYLCASKRSSSNTEAFFGQGTRLTVV.

V and J are TRBV27 and TRBJ2-2; D is unclear. Trimming took off 5 bases at V and 5 bases at J, with 6 bases between the two ends. The germline V gene encodes CDR1 MNHEY and CDR2 SMNVEV (reference sequence). The CDR3 length is 12 residues. CDR3 amino acids: CASSPSTGELFF. DNA for the CDR3: TGTGCCAGCAGTCCCTCGACCGGGGAGCTGTTTTTT.

This chain joins TRBV5-8 and TRBJ2-7, with 7 bases identical to TRBD1. The ends lost 4 bases at V and 6 bases at J; junction bases unmatched: 4. The CDR3 runs to 12 residues. In germline, CDR1 is SGHTS, CDR2 YDEGEE. The CDR3: CASSIRGPEQYF. For the CDR3, the DNA is TGTGCCAGCAGCATTAGGGGGCCCGAGCAGTACTTC.

This chain joins TRBV5-1 and TRBJ2-3, with a weak D call TRBD1 (6 bases). Trimming took 5 bases from V and 0 from J, leaving 16 bases between them. The CDR3 is made up of 16 amino acids. Germline V gene sequence: CDR1 SGHRS, CDR2 YFSETQ. CDR3 in amino acids: CASSLTVTGSTDTQYF. The CDR3 nucleotides read TGCGCCAGCAGTTTGACTGTGACAGGAAGCACAGATACGCAGTATTTT. The whole variable domain, filled in from reference TRBV5-1 and TRBJ2-3, reads KAGVTQTPRYLIKTRGQQVTLSCSPISGHRSVSWYQQTPGQGLQFLFEYFSETQRNKGNFPGRFSGRQFSNSRSEMNVSTLELGDSALYLCASSLTVTGSTDTQYFGPGTRLTVL.

This chain connects TRBV19 to TRBJ2-2; perhaps TRBD2 as D (5 bases). The CDR3 length is 16 residues. The V end lost 7 bases, the J end lost 1 base, and 16 bases lay between the germline ends. Germline V lookup: CDR1 LNHDA, CDR2 SQIVND (reference sequence). The CDR3 sequence is CASTWRAAQNTGELFF. CDR3 DNA: TGTGCCAGTACCTGGCGGGCCGCCCAGAACACCGGGGAGCTGTTTTTT.

The table lists this clone with a count of one. The chain is built from TRBV12-5 and TRBJ2-2; tentatively, D is TRBD1 or TRBD2 (5 bases each). Trimming removed 0 bases at V and 6 bases at J, with 8 bases between. The CDR3 consists of 14 residues. Germline V CDR1 and CDR2: LGHNT, FRNRAP. The CDR3 sequence: CASGLVEGSGELFF. In nucleotides, the CDR3 is TGTGCTAGTGGTTTGGTAGAGGGGTCCGGGGAGCTGTTTTTT.

The chain couples TRBV6-5 to TRBJ2-7, with 8 bases aligning to TRBD1. V trimming: 6 bases; J trimming: 3 bases; junction bases outside the gene matches: 4. The CDR3 has 13 amino acids. Germline CDR1 and CDR2: MNHEY and SVGAGI. CDR3 DNA sequence: TGTGCCAGCAGAACCGGGACAGGCTACGAGCAGTACTTC. It encodes CASRTGTGYEQYF.

This clone came up once. The rearrangement links TRBV19 to TRBJ2-7; 9 bases fit TRBD1. Germline CDR1 and CDR2: LNHDA and SQIVND (reference sequence). The junction had 11 bases not matched to a gene; V was cut back by 10 bases and J by 4 bases. This CDR3 has 14 amino acids. CDR3 in DNA: TGTGCCACTTCCAGGACAGGGGAACTTTACGAGCAGTACTTC. As protein: CATSRTGELYEQYF.

CDR3 DNA sequence: TGTGCCAGCAGTTACAACTTAGCGGGGGGATCTGACACAGATACGCAGTATTTT. It yields the protein CASSYNLAGGSDTDTQYF. This sequence joins TRBV28 and TRBJ2-3, with 10 bases fitting TRBD2. CDR1 MDHEN and CDR2 SYDVKM come from the germline V gene. Trimming at V came to 4 bases and at J to 2 bases, leaving 12 bases not matched to a gene. The CDR3 totals 18 residues.

This clone was observed a few times. The rearrangement joins TRBV20-1 to TRBJ2-7, with 7 bases aligning to TRBD1. V lost 6 bases and J lost 3; bases outside the gene matches: 8. The germline V gene has CDR1 DFQATT and CDR2 SNEGSKA (reference sequence). The CDR3 runs to 13 residues. The CDR3 region has the DNA TGCAGTGCCAGTGAGGGGGCGGGCTACGAGCAGTACTTC. Protein product: CSASEGAGYEQYF.

As DNA, the CDR3 is TGCGCCAGCAGCCAGGGTAAAGATATGGTCTCGGGGTACCAAGAGACCCAGTACTTC. Translation: CASSQGKDMVSGYQETQYF. The chain uses TRBV4-1 and TRBJ2-5; possible D gene TRBD2, 5 bases. Trimming took 3 bases from V and 0 from J, leaving 23 bases between them. Germline V gives CDR1 MGHRA, CDR2 YSYEKL. This CDR3 spans 19 amino acids.

This clone is judged medium-sized. The same CDR3 also results from other DNA sequences found in this sample. This chain connects TRBV11-1 to TRBJ2-7; D not certain. V lost 5 bases and J lost 0, with 5 bases in between. The CDR3 runs 12 residues. Germline V lookup: CDR1 SGHAT, CDR2 FQDESV (reference sequence). CDR3 amino acids: CASSLPSYEQYF. In DNA form, the CDR3 reads TGTGCCAGCAGCCTCCCCTCCTACGAGCAGTACTTC.

The V and J genes are TRBV5-4 and TRBJ2-1; TRBD2 agrees at 10 bases. V lost 0 bases, J lost 5 bases, and 2 bases stayed unmatched. This CDR3 has 15 residues. Looked up from germline, CDR1 is SGHNT and CDR2 is YYREEE (reference sequence). CDR3: CASSLDLAGDNEQFF. In DNA, the CDR3 is TGTGCCAGCAGCTTGGACCTAGCGGGGGACAATGAGCAGTTCTTC.

The rearrangement joins TRBV18 to TRBJ1-5, with TRBD1 as a possible D gene (5 bases). V lost 2 bases to trimming and J lost 7 bases, with 18 bases between them. Germline CDR1 and CDR2: KGHSH and LQKENI. This CDR3 comprises 16 residues. CDR3 DNA sequence: TGTGCCAGCTCACCAGTCCCCCGGGGGGGAGGACAGCCCCAGCATTTT. Its translation is CASSPVPRGGGQPQHF.

This clone has a single count. The V call is TRBV18, the J call TRBJ2-5; the D gene is possibly TRBD1 (5 bases). This CDR3 is built from 15 residues. V was shortened by 3 bases and J by 7 bases, with 18 bases between the two germline ends. Germline lookup yields CDR1 KGHSH and CDR2 LQKENI. CDR3 in amino acids: CASSPGQVDIGTQYF. The CDR3 DNA follows: TGTGCCAGCTCACCGGGGCAGGTGGATATTGGGACCCAGTACTTC.

The chain employs TRBV5-4 and TRBJ2-1; 8 bases match TRBD1. The CDR3 is made up of 14 amino acids. J was trimmed by 8 bases and V by 4 bases; bases with no gene match: 8. Germline values: CDR1 SGHNT, CDR2 YYREEE (reference sequence). The CDR3 protein is CASSVDREVDEQFF. DNA of the CDR3: TGTGCCAGCAGCGTGGACAGGGAAGTAGATGAGCAGTTCTTC.

This chain uses TRBV2 with TRBJ2-7; D is undetermined. The V gene lost 3 bases and the J gene lost 0 bases, with 9 bases spanning the gap. Germline assignment: CDR1 SNHLY and CDR2 FYNNEI. The CDR3 is made up of 14 amino acids. The CDR3 loop is CASSDFGFSYEQYF. CDR3 in DNA: TGTGCCAGCAGTGATTTTGGGTTCTCCTACGAGCAGTACTTC.

This chain joins TRBV3-1 (or the pseudogene TRBV3-2) and TRBJ2-2; possible D gene TRBD1, 5 bases. The V gene lost 0 bases and the J gene lost 7 bases, with 9 bases spanning the gap. The CDR3 has 14 residues. From germline, CDR1 is LGHDT and CDR2 YNNKEL (reference sequence). The CDR3 spells CASSQEVRGGELFF. CDR3 DNA sequence: TGTGCCAGCAGCCAAGAAGTAAGGGGCGGGGAGCTGTTTTTT.